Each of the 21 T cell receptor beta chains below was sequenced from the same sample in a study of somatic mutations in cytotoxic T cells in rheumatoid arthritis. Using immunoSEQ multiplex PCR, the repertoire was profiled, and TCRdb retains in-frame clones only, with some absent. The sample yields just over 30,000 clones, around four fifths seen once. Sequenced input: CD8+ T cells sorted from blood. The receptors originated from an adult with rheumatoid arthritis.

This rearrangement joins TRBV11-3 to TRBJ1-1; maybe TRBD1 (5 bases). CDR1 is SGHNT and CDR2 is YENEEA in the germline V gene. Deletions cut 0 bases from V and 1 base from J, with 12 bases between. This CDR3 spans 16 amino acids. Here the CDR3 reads CASSLDHGTENTEAFF. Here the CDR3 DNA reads TGTGCCAGCAGCTTAGACCACGGGACGGAGAACACTGAAGCTTTCTTT. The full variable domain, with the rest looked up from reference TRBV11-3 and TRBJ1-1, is EAGVVQSPRYKIIEKKQPVAFWCNPISGHNTLYWYLQNLGQGPELLIRYENEEAVDDSQLPKDRFSAERLKGVDSTLKIQPAELGDSAVYLCASSLDHGTENTEAFFGQGTRLTVV.

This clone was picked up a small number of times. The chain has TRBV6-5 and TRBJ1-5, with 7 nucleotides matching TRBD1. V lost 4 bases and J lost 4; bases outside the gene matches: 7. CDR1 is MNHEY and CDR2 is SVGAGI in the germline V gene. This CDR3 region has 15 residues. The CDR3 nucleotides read TGTGCCAGCAGTTTCTCAGGGGGTTCGAATCAGCCCCAGCATTTT. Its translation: CASSFSGGSNQPQHF.

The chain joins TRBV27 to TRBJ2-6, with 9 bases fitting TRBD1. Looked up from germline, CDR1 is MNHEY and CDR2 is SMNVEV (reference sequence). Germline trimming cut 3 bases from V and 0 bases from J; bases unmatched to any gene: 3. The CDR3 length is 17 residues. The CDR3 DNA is TGTGCCAGCAGTTTCCGGGACAGGGCCTCTGGGGCCAACGTCCTGACTTTC. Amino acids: CASSFRDRASGANVLTF.

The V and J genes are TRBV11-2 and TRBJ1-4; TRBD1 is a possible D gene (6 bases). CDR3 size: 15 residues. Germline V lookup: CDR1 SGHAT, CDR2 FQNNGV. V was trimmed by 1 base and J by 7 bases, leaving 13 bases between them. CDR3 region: CASSLAAGVSEKLFF. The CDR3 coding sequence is TGTGCCAGCAGCTTAGCGGCAGGGGTCTCTGAAAAACTGTTTTTT.

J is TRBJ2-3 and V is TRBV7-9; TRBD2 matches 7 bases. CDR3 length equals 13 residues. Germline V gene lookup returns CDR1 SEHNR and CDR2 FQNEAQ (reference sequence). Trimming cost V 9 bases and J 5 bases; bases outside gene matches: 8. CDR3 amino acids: CASLAGPRDTQYF. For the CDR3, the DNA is TGTGCCAGTTTAGCGGGCCCCAGAGATACGCAGTATTTT.

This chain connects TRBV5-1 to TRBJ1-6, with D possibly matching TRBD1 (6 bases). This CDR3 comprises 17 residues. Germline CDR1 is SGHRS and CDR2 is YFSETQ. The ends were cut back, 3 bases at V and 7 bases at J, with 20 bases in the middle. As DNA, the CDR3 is TGCGCCAGCAGCTCCAATCCTACAGGGTTCGGGAATTCACCCCTCCACTTT. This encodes CASSSNPTGFGNSPLHF.

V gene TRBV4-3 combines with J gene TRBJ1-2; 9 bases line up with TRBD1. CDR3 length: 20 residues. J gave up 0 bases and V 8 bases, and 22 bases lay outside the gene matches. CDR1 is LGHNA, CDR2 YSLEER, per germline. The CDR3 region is CASAPEGPGTGLNTNYGYTF. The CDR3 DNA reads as TGCGCCAGCGCGCCCGAAGGGCCCGGGACAGGGCTCAACACTAACTATGGCTACACCTTC.

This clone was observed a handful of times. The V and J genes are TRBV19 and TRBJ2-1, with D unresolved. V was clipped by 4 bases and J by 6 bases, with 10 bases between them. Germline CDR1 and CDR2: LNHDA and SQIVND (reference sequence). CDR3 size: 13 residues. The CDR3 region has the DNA TGTGCCAGTAGTACGCAAGGACCCAATGAGCAGTTCTTC. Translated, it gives CASSTQGPNEQFF.

CDR3 in amino acids: CASSLRGSDQPQHF. DNA of the CDR3: TGTGCCAGCAGCTTACGGGGGTCCGATCAGCCCCAGCATTTT. The chain is built from TRBV7-5 and TRBJ1-5. TRBV7-5 constitutes a pseudogene. The CDR3 spans 14 residues.

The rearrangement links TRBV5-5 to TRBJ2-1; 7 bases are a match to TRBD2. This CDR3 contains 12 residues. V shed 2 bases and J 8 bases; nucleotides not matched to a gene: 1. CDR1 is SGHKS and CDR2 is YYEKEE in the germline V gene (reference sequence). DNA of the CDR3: TGTGCCAGCAGCTTAGGGAGGGATGAGCAGTTCTTC. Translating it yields CASSLGRDEQFF. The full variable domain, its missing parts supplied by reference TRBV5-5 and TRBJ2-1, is DAGVTQSPTHLIKTRGQQVTLRCSPISGHKSVSWYQQVLGQGPQFIFQYYEKEERGRGNFPDRFSARQFPNYSSELNVNALLLGDSALYLCASSLGRDEQFFGPGTRLTVL.

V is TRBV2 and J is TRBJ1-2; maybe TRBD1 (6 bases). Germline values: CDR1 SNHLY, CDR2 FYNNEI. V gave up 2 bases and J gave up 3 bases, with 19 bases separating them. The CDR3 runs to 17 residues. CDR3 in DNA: TGTGCCAGCAGTGAACCCGGGGGGCTACCACAGGACTATGGCTACACCTTC. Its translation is CASSEPGGLPQDYGYTF.

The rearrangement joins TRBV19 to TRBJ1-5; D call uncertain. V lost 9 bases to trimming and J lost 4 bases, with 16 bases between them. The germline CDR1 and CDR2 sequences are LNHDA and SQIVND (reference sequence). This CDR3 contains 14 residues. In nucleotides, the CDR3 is TGTGCCAGCACCACTTTACAGAGAAATCAGCCCCAGCATTTT. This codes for CASTTLQRNQPQHF. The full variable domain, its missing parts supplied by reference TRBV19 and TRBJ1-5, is DGGITQSPKYLFRKEGQNVTLSCEQNLNHDAMYWYRQDPGQGLRLIYYSQIVNDFQKGDIAEGYSVSREKKESFPLTVTSAQKNPTAFYLCASTTLQRNQPQHFGDGTRLSIL.

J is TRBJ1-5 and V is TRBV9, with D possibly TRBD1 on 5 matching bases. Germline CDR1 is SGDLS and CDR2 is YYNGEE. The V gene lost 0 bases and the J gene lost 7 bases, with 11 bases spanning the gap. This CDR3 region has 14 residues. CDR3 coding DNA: TGTGCCAGCAGCGTAGCAGGGTGGGGCCAGCCCCAGCATTTT. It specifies CASSVAGWGQPQHF.

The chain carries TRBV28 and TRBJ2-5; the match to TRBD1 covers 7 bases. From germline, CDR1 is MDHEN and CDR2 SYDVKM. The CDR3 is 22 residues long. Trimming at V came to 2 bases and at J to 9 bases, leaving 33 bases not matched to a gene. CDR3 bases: TGTGCCAGCAGTTTAGTGCTCTGGGGACAGAACCAAGAGACCCTCAGTTTAGTTCCCCAGTACTTC. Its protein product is CASSLVLWGQNQETLSLVPQYF.

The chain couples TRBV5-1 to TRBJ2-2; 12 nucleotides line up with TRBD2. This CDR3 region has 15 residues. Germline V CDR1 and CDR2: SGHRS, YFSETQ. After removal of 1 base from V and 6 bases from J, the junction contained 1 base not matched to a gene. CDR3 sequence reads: CASSLSSGRAGELFF. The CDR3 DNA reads TGCGCCAGCAGCTTGTCTAGCGGGAGGGCCGGGGAGCTGTTTTTT.

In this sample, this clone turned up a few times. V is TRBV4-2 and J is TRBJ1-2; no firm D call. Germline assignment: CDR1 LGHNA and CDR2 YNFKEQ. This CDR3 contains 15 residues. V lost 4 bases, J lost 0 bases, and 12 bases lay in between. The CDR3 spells CASSPKGRANYGYTF. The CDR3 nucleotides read TGTGCCAGCAGCCCTAAAGGGAGGGCTAACTATGGCTACACCTTC.

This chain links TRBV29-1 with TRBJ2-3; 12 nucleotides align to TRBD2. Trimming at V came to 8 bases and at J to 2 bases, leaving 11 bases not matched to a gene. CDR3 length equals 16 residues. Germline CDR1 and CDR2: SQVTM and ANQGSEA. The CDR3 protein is CSTILAGGPNTDTQYF. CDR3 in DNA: TGCAGCACCATTCTAGCGGGAGGGCCGAACACAGATACGCAGTATTTT.

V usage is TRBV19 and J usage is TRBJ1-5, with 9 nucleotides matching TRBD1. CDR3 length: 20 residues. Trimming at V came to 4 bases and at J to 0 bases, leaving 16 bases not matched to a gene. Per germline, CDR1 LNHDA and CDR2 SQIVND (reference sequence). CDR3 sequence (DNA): TGTGCCAGTAGTAACCCCCACCGGGACAGGGAGAGGTATAGCAATCAGCCCCAGCATTTT. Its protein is CASSNPHRDRERYSNQPQHF. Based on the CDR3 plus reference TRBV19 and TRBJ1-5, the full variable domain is DGGITQSPKYLFRKEGQNVTLSCEQNLNHDAMYWYRQDPGQGLRLIYYSQIVNDFQKGDIAEGYSVSREKKESFPLTVTSAQKNPTAFYLCASSNPHRDRERYSNQPQHFGDGTRLSIL.

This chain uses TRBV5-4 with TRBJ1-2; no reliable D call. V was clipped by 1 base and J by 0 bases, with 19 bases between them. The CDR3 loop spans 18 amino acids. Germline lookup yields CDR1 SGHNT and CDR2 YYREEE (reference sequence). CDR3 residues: CASSLPPSSGNANYGYTF. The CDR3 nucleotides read TGTGCCAGCAGCTTGCCTCCGAGCAGCGGTAACGCTAACTATGGCTACACCTTC.

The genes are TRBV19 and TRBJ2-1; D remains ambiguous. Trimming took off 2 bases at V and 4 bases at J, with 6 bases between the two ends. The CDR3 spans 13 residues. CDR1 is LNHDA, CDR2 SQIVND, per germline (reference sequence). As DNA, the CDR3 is TGTGCCAGTAGTATAAGGGTTTACAATGAGCAGTTCTTC. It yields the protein CASSIRVYNEQFF.

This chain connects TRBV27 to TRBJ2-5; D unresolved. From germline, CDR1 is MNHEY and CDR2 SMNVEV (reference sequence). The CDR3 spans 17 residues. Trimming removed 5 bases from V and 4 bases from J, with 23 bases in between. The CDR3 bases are TGTGCCAGCAGTCCCTCGGGTGGAAATAAGGGAAGAGAGACCCAGTACTTC. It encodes CASSPSGGNKGRETQYF.